The 29 T cell receptor beta chains below were found in one sample sequenced in a study of CD8+ T cells in alopecia areata. The authors extracted RNA and reverse transcribed it into cDNA as the sequencing template. The repertoire was sequenced with immunoSEQ multiplex PCR; TCRdb's copy has only in-frame clones and lacks some. The sample includes about 150,000 clones, 45% to 60% seen only once; the top ten take less than 20%. Specimen: CD8+ T cells sorted from blood, collected at week 0. These receptors were obtained from a human donor with alopecia areata.

V gene TRBV27 combines with J gene TRBJ2-3; 8 bases fit TRBD1. This CDR3 comprises 13 residues. Germline V gene data show CDR1 as MNHEY and CDR2 as SMNVEV (reference sequence). Trimming cost V 4 bases and J 4 bases; bases outside gene matches: 1. In DNA form, the CDR3 reads TGTGCCAGCAGTTCGGACAGGGCAGATACGCAGTATTTT. It encodes CASSSDRADTQYF.

This rearrangement joins TRBV11-2 to TRBJ2-5; D not resolved. CDR1 and CDR2 (germline): SGHAT, FQNNGV. The CDR3 runs to 11 residues. Trimming took off 5 bases at V and 7 bases at J, with 8 bases between the two ends. CDR3 in DNA: TGTGCCAGCAGCCCACCCGGGACCCAGTACTTC. Translation: CASSPPGTQYF. Full variable domain (remainder filled in from reference TRBV11-2 and TRBJ2-5): EAGVAQSPRYKIIEKRQSVAFWCNPISGHATLYWYQQILGQGPKLLIQFQNNGVVDDSQLPKDRFSAERLKGVDSTLKIQPAKLEDSAVYLCASSPPGTQYFGPGTRLLVL.

The V call is TRBV2, the J call TRBJ2-2; D call uncertain. Trimming took off 5 bases at V and 7 bases at J, with 11 bases between the two ends. This CDR3 comprises 13 residues. The germline gives CDR1 SNHLY, CDR2 FYNNEI. CDR3 DNA sequence: TGTGCCAGCAGTTCCTCCGATTACGGGGAGCTGTTTTTT. Translated, it gives CASSSSDYGELFF. The variable domain in full, completed from reference TRBV2 and TRBJ2-2, reads EPEVTQTPSHQVTQMGQEVILRCVPISNHLYFYWYRQILGQKVEFLVSFYNNEISEKSEIFDDQFSVERPDGSNFTLKIRSTKLEDSAMYFCASSSSDYGELFFGEGSRLTVL.

The rearrangement joins TRBV2 to TRBJ2-1; maybe TRBD2 (6 bases). The germline gives CDR1 SNHLY, CDR2 FYNNEI. The germline V and J ends were trimmed by 8 bases and 8 bases, with 16 bases remaining between them. The CDR3 loop spans 13 amino acids. CDR3 nucleotides: TGTGCCAGCCGGCAACCCCCGGGGGATGAGCAGTTCTTC. It encodes CASRQPPGDEQFF.

This clone occurred a few times. The genes are TRBV7-9 and TRBJ1-5; a weak D match, TRBD1 (6 bases). V shed 5 bases and J shed 5 bases, with 16 bases lying between them. The germline V gene encodes CDR1 SEHNR and CDR2 FQNEAQ (reference sequence). The CDR3 covers 15 residues. The CDR3 DNA sequence: TGTGCCAGCAGCCCCGGGGGGGGCCCTGATCAGCCCCAGCATTTT. Protein sequence: CASSPGGGPDQPQHF.

This clone was observed a handful of times. The chain joins TRBV9 to TRBJ2-3; TRBD2 aligns across 8 bases. The CDR3 loop spans 14 amino acids. J was trimmed by 2 bases and V by 4 bases; bases with no gene match: 3. CDR1 and CDR2 (germline): SGDLS, YYNGEE. The chain's CDR3 is CASSPSGSTDTQYF. CDR3 coding DNA: TGTGCCAGCAGCCCTAGCGGGTCCACAGATACGCAGTATTTT. Full variable domain (rest looked up from reference TRBV9 and TRBJ2-3): DSGVTQTPKHLITATGQRVTLRCSPRSGDLSVYWYQQSLDQGLQFLIQYYNGEERAKGNILERFSAQQFPDLHSELNLSSLELGDSALYFCASSPSGSTDTQYFGPGTRLTVL.

V gene TRBV5-8 combines with J gene TRBJ1-2; D not resolved. Germline V gives CDR1 SGHTS, CDR2 YDEGEE. CDR3 length: 15 amino acids. V was cut by 2 bases and J by 6 bases, with 17 bases left in between. Written as DNA, the CDR3 is TGTGCCAGCAGCTTATACGCAGGTTTTGAGAATGGCTACACCTTC. It specifies CASSLYAGFENGYTF. The full variable domain, in which reference TRBV5-8 and TRBJ1-2 provide the parts outside the CDR3, is EAGVTQSPTHLIKTRGQQATLRCSPISGHTSVYWYQQALGLGLQFLLWYDEGEERNRGNFPPRFSGRQFPNYSSELNVNALELEDSALYLCASSLYAGFENGYTFGSGTRLTVV.

The chain couples TRBV4-3 to TRBJ1-1; TRBD1 might be the D (5 bases). V lost 3 bases and J lost 6, with 17 bases in between. Per germline, CDR1 LGHNA and CDR2 YSLEER. This CDR3 has 15 amino acids. The CDR3 sequence: CASSQLTEPMSEAFF. The CDR3 DNA is TGCGCCAGCAGCCAGCTGACAGAACCGATGTCTGAAGCTTTCTTT.

This chain uses TRBV13 with TRBJ2-6; no clear D gene. Germline values: CDR1 PRHDT, CDR2 FYEKMQ (reference sequence). The CDR3 is made up of 15 amino acids. Trimming stripped 0 bases from V and 0 bases from J, with 3 bases between. The CDR3 DNA reads TGTGCCAGCAGCTTAGGAGGCTCTGGGGCCAACGTCCTGACTTTC. Amino acid sequence: CASSLGGSGANVLTF.

The chain is built from TRBV6-5 and TRBJ2-7; 10 bases align to TRBD1. Germline V gives CDR1 MNHEY, CDR2 SVGAGI. The ends lost 0 bases at V and 4 bases at J; junction bases unmatched: 3. CDR3 length equals 15 residues. CDR3 in amino acids: CASSYSTGGLYEQYF. The CDR3 DNA is TGTGCCAGCAGTTACTCGACAGGGGGCCTATACGAGCAGTACTTC.

This clone was detected a few times. This could be a read error, since a much larger clone is one nucleotide away. The chain has TRBV11-2 and TRBJ1-1; D unclear. The V gene's germline CDR1 is SGHAT and CDR2 FQNNGV. The V and J ends lost 1 base and 1 base respectively, with 4 bases between them. The CDR3 consists of 13 residues. In nucleotides, the CDR3 is TGTGCCAGCAGCTTAGGCAGGAACACTGAAGCTTTCTTT. Protein sequence: CASSLGRNTEAFF.

The chain couples TRBV29-1 to TRBJ2-3; D gene uncertain. The CDR3 consists of 15 residues. Germline loops: CDR1 SQVTM, CDR2 ANQGSEA. The germline V and J ends were trimmed by 1 base and 0 bases, with 11 bases remaining between them. CDR3 region: CSVEGVGKSTDTQYF. The CDR3 bases are TGCAGCGTTGAAGGGGTCGGAAAAAGCACAGATACGCAGTATTTT.

The J gene is TRBJ1-2, the V gene TRBV30; TRBD1 might be the D (5 bases). The CDR3 loop spans 12 amino acids. V shed 1 base and J shed 4 bases, with 7 bases lying between them. Germline CDR1 and CDR2: GTSNPN and SVGIG (reference sequence). The CDR3 loop is CAWSGGPYGYTF. The DNA for the CDR3 is TGTGCCTGGAGTGGGGGACCCTATGGCTACACCTTC.

The chain has TRBV5-6 and TRBJ2-7; D possibly corresponds to TRBD2 (6 bases). The CDR3 spans 14 residues. V dropped 4 bases and J dropped 3 bases, with 14 bases sitting between them. The V gene's germline CDR1 is SGHDT and CDR2 YYEEEE. The CDR3 DNA sequence: TGTGCCAGCAGCACCGTCGCCGGGGGCTACGAGCAGTACTTC. Its translation is CASSTVAGGYEQYF. Together with reference TRBV5-6 and TRBJ2-7, the CDR3 gives the full variable domain: DAGVTQSPTHLIKTRGQQVTLRCSPKSGHDTVSWYQQALGQGPQFIFQYYEEEERQRGNFPDRFSGHQFPNYSSELNVNALLLGDSALYLCASSTVAGGYEQYFGPGTRLTVT.

The rearrangement links TRBV5-1 to TRBJ2-7; a possible D gene is TRBD2 (5 bases). Germline CDR1 reads SGHRS; CDR2 reads YFSETQ. The CDR3 contains 14 residues. Trimming removed 2 bases from V and 2 bases from J, with 11 bases in between. CDR3 nucleotides: TGCGCCAGCAGCTTCGCTAGCTCTCCCTACGAGCAGTACTTC. It specifies CASSFASSPYEQYF.

The genes are TRBV9 and TRBJ1-5, with D possibly being TRBD1 (5 bases). This CDR3 spans 11 amino acids. Trimming cost V 7 bases and J 7 bases, with 9 bases left between them. Germline lookup yields CDR1 SGDLS and CDR2 YYNGEE. CDR3 amino acids: CASGGDQPQHF. In DNA form, the CDR3 reads TGTGCCAGCGGGGGAGACCAGCCCCAGCATTTT. The full variable domain, rest sourced from reference TRBV9 and TRBJ1-5, is DSGVTQTPKHLITATGQRVTLRCSPRSGDLSVYWYQQSLDQGLQFLIQYYNGEERAKGNILERFSAQQFPDLHSELNLSSLELGDSALYFCASGGDQPQHFGDGTRLSIL.

This chain uses TRBV7-8 with TRBJ2-5; possibly TRBD1 or TRBD2 for D (5 bases each). CDR3 length: 15 amino acids. V was clipped by 1 base and J by 5 bases, with 14 bases between them. From germline, CDR1 is SGHVS and CDR2 FQNEAQ. CDR3 region: CASSLERGARETQYF. The CDR3 region has the DNA TGTGCCAGCAGCTTAGAAAGAGGGGCACGGGAGACCCAGTACTTC.

V is TRBV7-2 and J is TRBJ2-1, with D perhaps TRBD2 (6 bases). The CDR3 totals 13 residues. V was cut by 4 bases and J by 7 bases, with 11 bases left in between. Germline CDR1 SGHTA, CDR2 FQGNSA. DNA of the CDR3: TGTGCCAGCAGCTGGGACTTGGGGAATGAGCAGTTCTTC. Translated, it gives CASSWDLGNEQFF.

V usage is TRBV30 and J usage is TRBJ1-1, with 8 bases aligning to TRBD1. Germline lookup yields CDR1 GTSNPN and CDR2 SVGIG (reference sequence). The CDR3 is made up of 12 amino acids. Losses at the gene ends were 5 bases for V and 5 bases for J; bases not matched to a gene: 4. CDR3 in amino acids: CAWDRGSTEAFF. CDR3 coding DNA: TGTGCCTGGGACAGGGGTTCGACTGAAGCTTTCTTT.

This rearrangement joins TRBV29-1 to TRBJ2-7; 7 nucleotides match TRBD1. The CDR3 loop spans 15 amino acids. Germline V gene lookup returns CDR1 SQVTM and CDR2 ANQGSEA. Trimming took 4 bases from V and 1 from J; bases not matched to a gene: 10. Written as DNA, the CDR3 is TGCAGCGTTGTTGGGACAGACCAATTTTCCTACGAGCAGTACTTC. This sequence encodes CSVVGTDQFSYEQYF.

The rearrangement joins TRBV28 to TRBJ1-4; D unclear. This CDR3 has 9 residues. Looked up from germline, CDR1 is MDHEN and CDR2 is SYDVKM. V lost 5 bases and J 12 bases, leaving 4 bases between the germline ends. CDR3 loop: CASSRELFF. The CDR3, as DNA: TGTGCCAGCAGTAGGGAACTGTTTTTT.

This chain connects TRBV30 to TRBJ1-5; D gene unclear. The germline gives CDR1 GTSNPN, CDR2 SVGIG (reference sequence). Trimming took off 3 bases at V and 5 bases at J, with 14 bases between the two ends. The CDR3 runs to 14 residues. The CDR3 here is CAWRDSSLYQPQHF. The CDR3 nucleotides read TGTGCCTGGAGGGACTCTTCCCTATATCAGCCCCAGCATTTT.

The gene calls are TRBV5-6 and TRBJ1-6, with no clear D. This CDR3 contains 13 residues. Germline CDR1 SGHDT, CDR2 YYEEEE. Trimming took off 1 base at V and 15 bases at J, with 14 bases between the two ends. Here the CDR3 reads CASSLLAIRILHF. CDR3 DNA: TGTGCCAGCAGCTTGTTAGCGATACGCATCCTCCACTTT.

This chain links TRBV16 with TRBJ1-2; tentative D call: TRBD1 (5 bases). This CDR3 region has 13 residues. Germline CDR1 is KGHSY and CDR2 is FQNENV. V was shortened by 6 bases and J by 8 bases, with 16 bases between the two germline ends. The CDR3 DNA reads as TGTGCCAGCAGAGGGGATGACAGCTCCGGCTACACCTTC. This encodes CASRGDDSSGYTF. The variable domain in full, with the rest retrieved from reference TRBV16 and TRBJ1-2, is GEEVAQTPKHLVRGEGQKAKLYCAPIKGHSYVFWYQQVLKNEFKFLISFQNENVFDETGMPKERFSAKCLPNSPCSLEIQATKLEDSAVYFCASRGDDSSGYTFGSGTRLTVV.

J is TRBJ1-2 and V is TRBV6-5; D remains ambiguous. The CDR3 totals 13 residues. Germline CDR1 reads MNHEY; CDR2 reads SVGAGI. Trimming removed 0 bases from V and 6 bases from J, with 8 bases in between. The CDR3 bases are TGTGCCAGCAGTTACTCGACTGGGGATGGCTACACCTTC. It is translated as CASSYSTGDGYTF.

This clone was observed a few times. The chain is built from TRBV19 and TRBJ2-5; D uncertain. V lost 0 bases, J lost 4 bases, and 9 bases lay in between. From germline, CDR1 is LNHDA and CDR2 SQIVND (reference sequence). CDR3 size: 14 residues. The CDR3: CASSIDGQPETQYF. CDR3 in DNA: TGTGCCAGTAGTATAGACGGGCAGCCAGAGACCCAGTACTTC.

This clone has a count of ten or more. This chain uses TRBV11-2 with TRBJ2-7; 7 positions match TRBD1. The trim removed 6 bases at V and 2 bases at J, leaving 4 bases unmatched. The CDR3 length is 13 residues. Germline CDR1 SGHAT, CDR2 FQNNGV. The CDR3 is CASRTGTTYEQYF. The DNA of the CDR3 is TGTGCCAGCAGGACAGGGACCACCTACGAGCAGTACTTC. Complete variable domain (other parts from reference TRBV11-2 and TRBJ2-7): EAGVAQSPRYKIIEKRQSVAFWCNPISGHATLYWYQQILGQGPKLLIQFQNNGVVDDSQLPKDRFSAERLKGVDSTLKIQPAKLEDSAVYLCASRTGTTYEQYFGPGTRLTVT.

CDR3 bases: TGTGCCAGCAGCACAGGGGGCGTGAATGAGCAGTTCTTC. Protein: CASSTGGVNEQFF. This rearrangement joins TRBV6-6 to TRBJ2-1; TRBD1 matches 9 bases. Germline lookup yields CDR1 MNHNY and CDR2 SVGAGI (reference sequence). J was trimmed by 7 bases and V by 6 bases; bases with no gene match: 4. This CDR3 is built from 13 residues.

The J gene is TRBJ1-1, the V gene TRBV29-1; no clear D gene. V was pared by 3 bases and J by 4 bases, with 12 bases between. Germline-derived CDR1 and CDR2 are SQVTM and ANQGSEA. The CDR3 runs to 13 residues. The CDR3 is CSVEGRNPTEAFF. In DNA form, the CDR3 reads TGCAGCGTTGAGGGCAGAAACCCCACTGAAGCTTTCTTT.